This T cell receptor (beta chain) comes out of a study of T cell responses to AZD1222 COVID-19 vaccine. Assay: immunoSEQ multiplex PCR; the TCRdb copy retains only in-frame clones and omits some. This sample has under 150,000 clones, with 85% to 95% found just once. Overall study findings and caveats: Spike-spanning, vaccine-associated CD4 TCRs were dominant at 160-218 and 743-854. Baseline serostatus was positive in only a handful of AZD1222 recipients.

Germline CDR1 KGHSH, CDR2 LQKENI. This CDR3 contains 13 residues. Losses at the gene ends were 4 bases for V and 7 bases for J; bases not matched to a gene: 4. Of note for this clone: What it binds is not known.

The source of this sequence is an adult in good health. The chain uses TRBV18 and TRBJ1-5, with 7 bases identical to TRBD1. The material was peripheral blood, obtained on day 0 of AZD1222 vaccination. CDR3 sequence reads: CASSRQGGQPQHF. The CDR3 bases are TGTGCCAGCTCACGACAGGGCGGGCAGCCCCAGCATTTT.